These T cell receptor beta chains were read from a single sample in a study of beta chain features in type 1 diabetes. Here immunoSEQ multiplex PCR was the method, and the copy in TCRdb shows in-frame clones only, minus some. The sample has over 100,000 clones, 16% seen once; the top ten hold less than 3%. Sequencing input: central memory CD4+ T cells from blood. The receptor source for this set is a man in his thirties or forties with type 1 diabetes. CDR3s include the opening cysteine and the closing phenylalanine or tryptophan. The order of the fields is V gene, D gene, clone size, J gene, CDR3 DNA, CDR3 protein. D genes are given only for firm matches. For some rows the clone size is stated as once, few or many, or as a class when expanded; others skip it.

V gene: TRBV30; D gene: NA; clone size: few; J gene: TRBJ1-3; CDR3 DNA: TGTGCCTGGAGTGTAAGGGGCTCTGGAAACACCATATATTTT; CDR3 protein: CAWSVRGSGNTIYF
V gene: TRBV20-1; D gene: TRBD1; clone size: few; J gene: TRBJ2-5; CDR3 DNA: TGCAGTGCCCGGACAGGGGGGGCCCAGTACTTC; CDR3 protein: CSARTGGAQYF
V gene: TRBV2; D gene: NA; clone size: few; J gene: TRBJ1-6; CDR3 DNA: TGTGCCAGCAGTTATTCAGGCTCCTATAATTCACCCCTCCACTTT; CDR3 protein: CASSYSGSYNSPLHF
V gene: TRBV9; D gene: NA; clone size: NA; J gene: TRBJ1-2; CDR3 DNA: TGTGCCAGCGGATCCTTGAAACCTAACTATGGCTACACCTTC; CDR3 protein: CASGSLKPNYGYTF
V gene: TRBV4-1; D gene: NA; clone size: NA; J gene: TRBJ2-7; CDR3 DNA: NA; CDR3 protein: CASSNPTGGRAGQYF
V gene: TRBV14; D gene: NA; clone size: NA; J gene: TRBJ2-7; CDR3 DNA: TGTGCCAGCAGCCAATTCAGCTACGAGCAGTACTTC; CDR3 protein: CASSQFSYEQYF
V gene: TRBV6-6; D gene: TRBD1; clone size: NA; J gene: TRBJ2-1; CDR3 DNA: TGTGCCAGCAGTACGGACAGGGGGCTCGATCACAATGAGCAGTTCTTC; CDR3 protein: CASSTDRGLDHNEQFF
V gene: TRBV5-6; D gene: NA; clone size: NA; J gene: TRBJ2-5; CDR3 DNA: TGTGCCAGCAGCTTGAATATCGGAGAGACCCAGTACTTC; CDR3 protein: CASSLNIGETQYF
V gene: TRBV7-7; D gene: TRBD1; clone size: NA; J gene: TRBJ2-1; CDR3 DNA: TGTGCCAGCAGCTCACAGGGGGCGGGTGAGCAGTTCTTC; CDR3 protein: CASSSQGAGEQFF
V gene: TRBV9; D gene: NA; clone size: NA; J gene: TRBJ1-3; CDR3 DNA: TGTGCCAGCAGCCCACAGGGCTTCTCTGGAAACACCATATATTTT; CDR3 protein: CASSPQGFSGNTIYF
V gene: TRBV29-1; D gene: NA; clone size: few; J gene: TRBJ1-2; CDR3 DNA: TGCAGCGTCAAAGCCGAACCGATGGCCTATGGCTACACCTTC; CDR3 protein: CSVKAEPMAYGYTF
V gene: TRBV30; D gene: TRBD2; clone size: few; J gene: TRBJ2-7; CDR3 DNA: TGTGCCTGGAGGCTCAAGACCCGGGGGGGCCTAGGCGAGCAGTACTTC; CDR3 protein: CAWRLKTRGGLGEQYF
V gene: TRBV18; D gene: NA; clone size: NA; J gene: TRBJ1-4; CDR3 DNA: TGTGCCAGCTCACCAACGGGGTCCGGTAATGAAAAACTGTTTTTT; CDR3 protein: CASSPTGSGNEKLFF
V gene: TRBV29-1; D gene: NA; clone size: NA; J gene: TRBJ1-1; CDR3 DNA: TGCAGCGGAACCCAAACAGGGCAGGGCACTGAAGCTTTCTTT; CDR3 protein: CSGTQTGQGTEAFF
V gene: TRBV11-2; D gene: NA; clone size: many; J gene: TRBJ2-5; CDR3 DNA: TGTGCCAGCAGCGCCCTCAGGGGCCGAGAGACCCAGTACTTC; CDR3 protein: CASSALRGRETQYF
V gene: TRBV6-5; D gene: NA; clone size: many; J gene: TRBJ2-1; CDR3 DNA: TGTGCCAGCCCTCCCGTTGGGTTCTTC; CDR3 protein: CASPPVGFF
V gene: TRBV7-2; D gene: TRBD1; clone size: few; J gene: TRBJ2-7; CDR3 DNA: TGTGCCAGCAGCTTAGGGCAGACAGGGATGAGGTCCTACGAGCAGTACTTC; CDR3 protein: CASSLGQTGMRSYEQYF
V gene: TRBV14; D gene: NA; clone size: NA; J gene: TRBJ2-5; CDR3 DNA: TGTGCCAGCAGCCAATATCACTCACAAGAGACCCAGTACTTC; CDR3 protein: CASSQYHSQETQYF